Following are 2 T cell receptor beta chains from one sample sequenced in a study of T cells after yellow fever vaccination. In TCRdb, the 5' RACE reads were re-called with MiXCR into one record per CDR3 protein. This sample yields tens of thousands of distinct CDR3 sequences, of which almost 8% are seen a single time; 41% belongs to the top ten. The specimen was CD8+ T cells sorted from PBMCs, collected on the day of the yellow fever booster vaccination. Source of these receptors: a man aged 25 to 45 who received the YFV17D yellow fever vaccine.

This clonotype was picked up many times. The chain is built from TRBV20-1 and TRBJ2-1; D gene ambiguous. Per the germline V gene, CDR1 is DFQATT and CDR2 is SNEGSKA (reference sequence). The CDR3 loop spans 14 amino acids. The ends were cut back, 3 bases at V and 7 bases at J, with 16 bases in the middle. CDR3 sequence: CSASWHQVGNEQFF. DNA for the CDR3: TGCAGTGCTAGTTGGCACCAAGTCGGGAATGAGCAGTTCTTC.

This clonotype has more than one count but fewer than ten. The V and J genes are TRBV5-1 and TRBJ2-5, with D perhaps assigned TRBD1 or TRBD2 (5 bases each). Germline V gives CDR1 SGHRS, CDR2 YFSETQ. The CDR3 has 14 residues. V lost 4 bases, J lost 1 base, and 11 bases lay in between. For the CDR3, the DNA is TGCGCCAGCAGCGAGTTTGGGGGCCAAGAGACCCAGTACTTC. It is translated as CASSEFGGQETQYF.